This T cell receptor (beta chain) was captured in a study of T cell responses to AZD1222 COVID-19 vaccine. CDR1 and CDR2 from the germline V gene are SGHNT and YYREEE (reference sequence). This CDR3 has 17 amino acids. V was trimmed by 0 bases and J by 0 bases, leaving 13 bases between them. The protocol was immunoSEQ multiplex PCR, while the TCRdb copy is restricted to in-frame clones and leaves out a portion. The sample yields roughly 80,000 clones, 90% to 95% seen once. The gene calls are TRBV5-4 and TRBJ2-1; D not resolved. The source was peripheral blood, collected on day 0 of AZD1222 vaccination. The source of this sequence is an adult in good health. The CDR3 here is CASSLGLPQSSYNEQFF. CDR3 sequence (DNA): TGTGCCAGCAGCTTGGGGCTACCCCAGAGCTCCTACAATGAGCAGTTCTTC.